Listed below are T cell receptor beta chains from one sample, sequenced in a study of blood T cell repertoires in COVID-19. TCRdb keeps only in-frame clones here, not all; method: immunoSEQ multiplex PCR. Of approximately 300,000 clones listed, around nine tenths were seen once; the top ten hold 11%. Sequencing was done on a sample of peripheral blood. The receptors shown here come from a woman aged 25 to 39 with COVID-19, enrolled during active disease. Both conserved end residues are part of each CDR3. D genes are given only for firm matches. Rows may omit the clone size; those that give it use once, few, many or a size class.

V: TRBV12-1; J: TRBJ1-5; size: NA; D: NA; CDR3: CASSQGDRPNQPQHF; DNA: TGTGCCAGCAGCCAGGGGGACAGGCCGAATCAGCCCCAGCATTTT
V: TRBV5-1; J: TRBJ2-1; size: few; D: NA; CDR3: CASDAGNYNEQFF; DNA: TGCGCCTCGGATGCGGGGAACTACAATGAGCAGTTCTTC
V: TRBV27; J: TRBJ2-6; size: NA; D: NA; CDR3: CASRGAISGANVLTF; DNA: TGTGCCAGCAGGGGGGCAATCTCTGGGGCCAACGTCCTGACTTTC
V: TRBV4-2; J: TRBJ2-7; size: NA; D: TRBD2; CDR3: CASSQDTSGLGDYEQYF; DNA: TGTGCCAGCAGCCAAGATACGTCGGGACTAGGGGACTACGAGCAGTACTTC
V: TRBV7-9; J: TRBJ2-2; size: NA; D: TRBD1; CDR3: CASSLEGTDTGELFF; DNA: TGTGCCAGCAGCTTAGAAGGGACAGACACCGGGGAGCTGTTTTTT
V: TRBV18; J: TRBJ1-5; size: NA; D: TRBD1; CDR3: CASSPGQGAGQPQHF; DNA: TGTGCCAGCTCACCTGGACAGGGGGCTGGGCAGCCCCAGCATTTT
V: TRBV28; J: TRBJ2-7; size: NA; D: TRBD2; CDR3: CASSSHPLAGDSYF; DNA: TGTGCCAGCAGCTCCCATCCTCTAGCGGGAGACTCGTACTTC
V: TRBV5-1; J: TRBJ2-5; size: NA; D: NA; CDR3: CASSLGEAQETQYF; DNA: TGCGCCAGCAGCTTGGGGGAGGCCCAAGAGACCCAGTACTTC
V: TRBV6-2/TRBV6-3; J: TRBJ2-7; size: NA; D: NA; CDR3: CASSYSGVTYEQYF; DNA: TGTGCCAGCAGTTACTCAGGGGTCACCTACGAGCAGTACTTC
V: TRBV7-3; J: TRBJ2-5; size: few; D: NA; CDR3: CASSLTDRDSSFQETQYF; DNA: TGTGCCAGCAGCTTAACAGACCGAGACTCATCATTCCAAGAGACCCAGTACTTC
V: TRBV29-1; J: TRBJ1-1; size: NA; D: NA; CDR3: CSARGHPNTEAFF; DNA: TGCAGCGCTAGGGGACATCCGAACACTGAAGCTTTCTTT
V: TRBV5-1; J: TRBJ2-1; size: NA; D: NA; CDR3: CASSPTRTYNEQFF; DNA: TGCGCCAGCAGCCCGACACGTACCTACAATGAGCAGTTCTTC
V: TRBV29-1; J: TRBJ2-2; size: NA; D: TRBD2; CDR3: CSVGAGGPGELFF; DNA: TGCAGCGTTGGGGCGGGAGGGCCCGGGGAGCTGTTTTTT
V: TRBV11-2; J: TRBJ1-6; size: few; D: TRBD1; CDR3: CASSQQGAGSPLHF; DNA: TGTGCCAGCAGCCAACAGGGGGCCGGTTCACCCCTCCACTTT
V: TRBV18; J: TRBJ2-1; size: NA; D: TRBD1; CDR3: CASSPEGQGWEQFF; DNA: TGTGCCAGCTCACCCGAGGGACAGGGCTGGGAGCAGTTCTTC
V: TRBV25-1; J: TRBJ2-7; size: NA; D: NA; CDR3: CASSDLPPDEQYF; DNA: TGTGCCAGCAGTGATCTACCACCCGACGAGCAGTACTTC
V: TRBV10-3; J: TRBJ1-5; size: NA; D: NA; CDR3: CAISLSHNSNQPQHF; DNA: TGTGCCATCAGTTTGAGTCATAACAGTAATCAGCCCCAGCATTTT
V: TRBV20-1; J: TRBJ2-7; size: few; D: NA; CDR3: CSATRSYEQYF; DNA: TGCAGTGCTACCCGCTCCTACGAGCAGTACTTC
V: TRBV9; J: TRBJ1-3; size: NA; D: TRBD1; CDR3: CASSAFQGAGNTIYF; DNA: TGTGCCAGCAGCGCCTTCCAGGGGGCTGGAAACACCATATATTTT
V: TRBV19; J: TRBJ1-1; size: NA; D: TRBD1; CDR3: CASSDRAGTEAFF; DNA: TGTGCCAGTAGTGACAGGGCGGGCACTGAAGCTTTCTTT
V: TRBV27; J: TRBJ2-7; size: NA; D: NA; CDR3: CASSSTRGNEQYF; DNA: TGTGCCAGCAGTTCAACCCGGGGGAACGAGCAGTACTTC
V: TRBV19; J: TRBJ2-7; size: NA; D: TRBD2; CDR3: CASSARTSGRREQYF; DNA: TGTGCCAGTAGTGCCCGGACTAGCGGGAGGAGAGAGCAGTACTTC
V: TRBV27; J: TRBJ2-2; size: NA; D: TRBD1; CDR3: CASSHPGQGATGELFF; DNA: TGTGCCAGCAGCCATCCGGGACAGGGGGCAACCGGGGAGCTGTTTTTT
V: TRBV28; J: TRBJ1-4; size: NA; D: NA; CDR3: CASSPRTELKEKLFF; DNA: TGTGCCAGCAGTCCCAGGACTGAATTGAAGGAAAAACTGTTTTTT
V: TRBV27; J: TRBJ2-5; size: NA; D: NA; CDR3: CASSLYREETQYF; DNA: TGTGCCAGCAGTTTATACAGGGAGGAGACCCAGTACTTC
V: TRBV3-1/TRBV3-2; J: TRBJ2-5; size: NA; D: TRBD2; CDR3: CASSQDPSGRLKTQYF; DNA: TGTGCCAGCAGCCAAGACCCAAGCGGGAGGTTGAAGACCCAGTACTTC
V: TRBV28; J: TRBJ1-1; size: NA; D: TRBD1; CDR3: CASILSPTGQGNTEAFF; DNA: TGTGCCAGCATTCTTAGCCCCACCGGACAGGGTAACACTGAAGCTTTCTTT
V: TRBV15; J: TRBJ2-1; size: NA; D: TRBD2; CDR3: CATRGTSGSLYNEQFF; DNA: TGTGCCACCCGGGGTACTAGCGGGAGCTTGTACAATGAGCAGTTCTTC